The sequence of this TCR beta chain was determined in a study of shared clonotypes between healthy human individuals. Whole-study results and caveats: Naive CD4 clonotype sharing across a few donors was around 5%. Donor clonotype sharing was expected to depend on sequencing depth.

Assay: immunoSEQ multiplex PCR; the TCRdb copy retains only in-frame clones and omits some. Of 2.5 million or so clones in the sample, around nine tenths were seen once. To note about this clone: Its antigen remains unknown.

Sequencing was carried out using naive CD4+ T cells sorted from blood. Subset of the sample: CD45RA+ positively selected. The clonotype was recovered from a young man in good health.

The CDR3 is CATSPATRGYTF. The CDR3, as DNA: TGTGCCACCTCTCCAGCCACCCGGGGCTACACCTTC. This chain connects TRBV10-3 to TRBJ1-2; D not resolved. Trimming stripped 10 bases from V and 8 bases from J, with 17 bases between. From germline, CDR1 is ENHRY and CDR2 SYGVKD. The length of the CDR3 is 12 residues.